This T cell receptor (beta chain) was retrieved from a study of T-cell memory formation after mild COVID-19. A 5'RACE reaction primed in the constant segment made cDNA libraries of TCR alpha and TCR beta, and these carried sample barcodes and UMIs. TCRdb called the 5' RACE reads again in MiXCR, with one record for every CDR3 protein. The sample has just under 550,000 distinct CDR3 sequences; roughly 21% are singletons. This clonotype was seen repeatedly, ten times or more. Germline CDR1 reads DFQATT; CDR2 reads SNEGSKA (reference sequence). The length of the CDR3 is 14 residues. The ends lost 2 bases at V and 5 bases at J; junction bases unmatched: 7.

The source of this sequence is an adult woman who had mild COVID-19 (a few samples of this study predate the infection). Cell type and time point are not known. Sequencing used PBMCs or a T cell subset sorted from them (not recorded which). The rearrangement joins TRBV20-1 to TRBJ1-1; 8 positions match TRBD1. CDR3 loop: CSARSDRASTEAFF. The CDR3, as DNA: TGCAGTGCTAGATCGGACAGGGCCTCTACTGAAGCTTTCTTT.